This T cell receptor beta chain was sequenced during a study of blood T cell repertoires in COVID-19. Study as a whole: Samples taken during acute and convalescent COVID-19 were collected in the United States, Italy and Spain. T cells, B-cell-depleted T cells, or PBMCs provided the cDNA or gDNA that served as material.

In the original analysis: Reference gene primer amplification yielded estimated nucleated cell counts. Here immunoSEQ multiplex PCR was the method, and the copy in TCRdb shows in-frame clones only, minus some. That table is the source of V, J and clone size, and D and trimming were worked out from the DNA. The data show roughly 240,000 clones, approximately 83% seen once. V lost 6 bases to trimming and J lost 10 bases; unmatched junction nucleotides: 9. This CDR3 comprises 15 residues. From germline, CDR1 is PRHDT and CDR2 FYEKMQ (reference sequence). Material for sequencing was peripheral blood. The chain carries TRBV13 and TRBJ2-1; 13 bases match TRBD2. The clonotype comes from a woman aged 30 to 39 who had recovered from COVID-19. The CDR3 DNA is TGTGCCAGCAGGAATGGACTAGCGGGGGTGCAGGAGCAGTTCTTC. This translates into CASRNGLAGVQEQFF.